The 7 T cell receptor beta chains given below trace back to one sample, sequenced in a study of T cells after yellow fever vaccination. Each CDR3 protein is one row after TCRdb ran MiXCR on the 5' RACE reads. The repertoire consists of some 300,000 distinct CDR3 sequences, with approximately 8% occurring once and the leading ten covering approximately 3.5%. The sample was CD4+ T cells sorted from PBMCs, taken 5 days after the yellow fever booster vaccination. The receptors derive from a man between 18 and 29 years old who received the YFV17D yellow fever vaccine.

A few counts support this clonotype. The rearrangement uses TRBV28 and TRBJ2-7; either TRBD1 or TRBD2 may supply D (6 bases each). Looked up from germline, CDR1 is MDHEN and CDR2 is SYDVKM. The V end was cut by 3 bases, the J end by 7 bases, with 10 bases between. The CDR3 runs 12 residues. The CDR3 nucleotides read TGTGCCAGCAGTTTTAGGGGGGCAGAGCAGTACGTC. It specifies CASSFRGAEQYV.

This clonotype came up a few times. The chain carries TRBV7-9 and TRBJ2-6, with 11 bases matching TRBD1. Germline V gene data show CDR1 as SEHNR and CDR2 as FQNEAQ (reference sequence). The CDR3 contains 19 residues. Germline trimming cut 4 bases from V and 0 bases from J; bases unmatched to any gene: 8. The CDR3 DNA sequence: TGTGCCAGCAGCTACCCCGGGACAGGGGGAAACTCTGGGGCCAACGTCCTGACTTTC. As protein: CASSYPGTGGNSGANVLTF.

This clonotype was found many times. This chain uses TRBV4-2 with TRBJ2-2; D remains unclear. V shed 0 bases and J shed 6 bases, with 8 bases lying between them. CDR1 and CDR2 (germline): LGHNA, YNFKEQ. This CDR3 spans 14 amino acids. CDR3 nucleotide sequence: TGTGCCAGCAGCCAAGACAGGATTGCCGGGGAGCTGTTTTTT. It specifies CASSQDRIAGELFF.

This clonotype was seen ten or more times. The chain combines TRBV7-9 with TRBJ2-5, with D possibly matching TRBD2 (6 bases). The CDR3 runs 18 residues. Trimming shortened V by 0 bases and J by 4 bases, and 21 bases separated the two germline ends. CDR1 and CDR2 (germline): SEHNR, FQNEAQ (reference sequence). The CDR3 spells CASSLARASSESGETQYF. Here the CDR3 DNA reads TGTGCCAGCAGCTTAGCGCGAGCTTCTAGCGAAAGTGGAGAGACCCAGTACTTC.

The chain recombines TRBV18 with TRBJ1-3; D unclear. CDR3 length equals 15 residues. Germline CDR1 is KGHSH and CDR2 is LQKENI. Trimming pared 1 base from V and 0 bases from J, leaving 7 bases between. CDR3: CASSPQSLSGNTIYF. Written as DNA, the CDR3 is TGTGCCAGCTCACCACAGAGCCTCTCTGGAAACACCATATATTTT.

This clonotype was seen ten or more times. J is TRBJ1-1 and V is TRBV7-6; 8 bases align to TRBD1. Germline assignment: CDR1 SGHVS and CDR2 FNYEAQ. V lost 5 bases, J lost 4 bases, and 6 bases stayed unmatched. The CDR3 sequence is 14 residues long. CDR3 residues: CASSLRQGSTEAFF. CDR3 nucleotides: TGTGCCAGCAGCCTAAGACAGGGGTCCACTGAAGCTTTCTTT.

This clonotype was seen a handful of times. The chain employs TRBV20-1 and TRBJ1-5; D remains ambiguous. Trimming shortened V by 0 bases and J by 0 bases, and 12 bases separated the two germline ends. This CDR3 has 16 residues. The germline V gene encodes CDR1 DFQATT and CDR2 SNEGSKA (reference sequence). The CDR3 reads CSARDRTGNSNQPQHF. CDR3 nucleotides: TGCAGTGCTAGAGACAGGACGGGAAATAGCAATCAGCCCCAGCATTTT.